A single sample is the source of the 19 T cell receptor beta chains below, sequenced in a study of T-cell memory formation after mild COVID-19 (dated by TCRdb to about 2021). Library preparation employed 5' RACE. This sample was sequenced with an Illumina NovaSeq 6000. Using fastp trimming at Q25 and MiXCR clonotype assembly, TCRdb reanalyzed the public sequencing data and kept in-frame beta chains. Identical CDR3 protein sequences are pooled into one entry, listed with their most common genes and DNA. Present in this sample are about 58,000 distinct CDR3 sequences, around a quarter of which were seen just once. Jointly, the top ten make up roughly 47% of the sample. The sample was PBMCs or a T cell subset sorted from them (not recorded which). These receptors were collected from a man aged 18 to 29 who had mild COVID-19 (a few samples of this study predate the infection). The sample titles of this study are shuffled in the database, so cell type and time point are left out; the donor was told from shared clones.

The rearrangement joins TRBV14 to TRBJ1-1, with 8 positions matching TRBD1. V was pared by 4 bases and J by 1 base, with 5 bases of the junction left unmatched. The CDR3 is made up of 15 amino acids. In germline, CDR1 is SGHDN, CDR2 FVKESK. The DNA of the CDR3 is TGTGCCAGCAGCCTAACGACAGGGGAGAACACTGAAGCTTTCTTT. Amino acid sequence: CASSLTTGENTEAFF.

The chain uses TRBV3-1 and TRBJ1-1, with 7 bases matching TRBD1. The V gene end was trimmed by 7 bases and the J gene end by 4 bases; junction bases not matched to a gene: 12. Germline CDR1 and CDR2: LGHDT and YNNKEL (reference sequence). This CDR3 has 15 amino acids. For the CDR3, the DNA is TGTGCCAGCATCTTCCTCGGGGACAGCAGCACTGAAGCTTTCTTT. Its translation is CASIFLGDSSTEAFF.

The CDR3 sequence is CASSQDPGQNTEAFF. DNA of the CDR3: TGCGCCAGCAGCCAAGATCCCGGACAAAACACTGAAGCTTTCTTT. The V gene is TRBV4-3, the J gene TRBJ1-1; weak D call: TRBD1 (5 bases). Per germline, CDR1 LGHNA and CDR2 YSLEER. The CDR3 has 15 residues. Trimming removed 0 bases at V and 2 bases at J, with 10 bases between.

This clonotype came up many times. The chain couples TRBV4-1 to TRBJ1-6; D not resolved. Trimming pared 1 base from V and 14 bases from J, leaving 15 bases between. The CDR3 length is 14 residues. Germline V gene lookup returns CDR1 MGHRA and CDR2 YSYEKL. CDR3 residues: CASSQVPGRESLHF. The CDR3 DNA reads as TGCGCCAGCAGCCAAGTCCCGGGGAGGGAATCCCTCCACTTT.

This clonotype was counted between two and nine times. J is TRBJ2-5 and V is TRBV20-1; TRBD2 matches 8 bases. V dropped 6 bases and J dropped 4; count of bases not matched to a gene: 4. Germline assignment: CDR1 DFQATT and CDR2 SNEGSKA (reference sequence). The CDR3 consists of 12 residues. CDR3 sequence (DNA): TGCAGTGCCGCCACTAGCGGAGAGACCCAGTACTTC. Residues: CSAATSGETQYF.

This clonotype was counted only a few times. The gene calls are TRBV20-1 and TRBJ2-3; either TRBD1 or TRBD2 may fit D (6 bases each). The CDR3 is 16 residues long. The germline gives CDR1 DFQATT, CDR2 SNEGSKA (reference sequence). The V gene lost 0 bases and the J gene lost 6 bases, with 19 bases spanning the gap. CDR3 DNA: TGCAGTGCTAGAGATATCGGAGGGGGGTCCCGGGATACGCAGTATTTT. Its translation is CSARDIGGGSRDTQYF.

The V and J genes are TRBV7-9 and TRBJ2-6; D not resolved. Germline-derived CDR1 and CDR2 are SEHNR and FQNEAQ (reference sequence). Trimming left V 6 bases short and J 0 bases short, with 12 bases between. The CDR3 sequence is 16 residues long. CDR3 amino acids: CASSPALVSGANVLTF. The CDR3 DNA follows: TGTGCCAGCAGTCCCGCGCTGGTCTCTGGGGCCAACGTCCTGACTTTC.

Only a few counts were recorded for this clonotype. The chain's CDR3 is CASSRTGTSLTEQFF. In DNA, the CDR3 is TGTGCCAGCAGCCGTACCGGGACTAGCTTGACTGAGCAGTTCTTC. The V and J genes are TRBV7-3 and TRBJ2-1; 9 positions match TRBD2. V trimming: 5 bases; J trimming: 9 bases; junction bases outside the gene matches: 11. The CDR3 consists of 15 residues. Germline V gene sequence: CDR1 SGHTA, CDR2 FQGTGA.

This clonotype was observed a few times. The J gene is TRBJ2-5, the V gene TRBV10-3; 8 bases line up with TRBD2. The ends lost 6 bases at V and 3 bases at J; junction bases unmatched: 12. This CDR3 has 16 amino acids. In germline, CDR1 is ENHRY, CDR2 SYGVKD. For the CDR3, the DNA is TGTGCCATCAGCGGGGGTAGCGGGGATCCAGAAGAGACCCAGTACTTC. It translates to CAISGGSGDPEETQYF.

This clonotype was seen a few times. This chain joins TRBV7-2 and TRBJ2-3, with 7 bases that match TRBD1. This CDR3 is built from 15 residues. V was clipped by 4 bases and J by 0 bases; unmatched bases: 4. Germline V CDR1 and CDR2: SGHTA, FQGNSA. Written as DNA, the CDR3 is TGTGCCAGCAGCTGGGGGACAGCAAGCACAGATACGCAGTATTTT. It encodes CASSWGTASTDTQYF.

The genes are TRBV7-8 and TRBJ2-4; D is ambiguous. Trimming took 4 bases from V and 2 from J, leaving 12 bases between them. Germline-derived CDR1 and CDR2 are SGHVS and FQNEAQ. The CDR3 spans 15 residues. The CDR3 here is CASSSVDVSKNIQYF. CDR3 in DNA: TGTGCCAGCAGCTCTGTAGACGTCTCCAAAAACATTCAGTACTTC. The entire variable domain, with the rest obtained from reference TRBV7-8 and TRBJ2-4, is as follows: GAGVSQSPRYKVAKRGQDVALRCDPISGHVSLFWYQQALGQGPEFLTYFQNEAQLDKSGLPSDRFFAERPEGSVSTLKIQRTQQEDSAVYLCASSSVDVSKNIQYFGAGTRLSVL.

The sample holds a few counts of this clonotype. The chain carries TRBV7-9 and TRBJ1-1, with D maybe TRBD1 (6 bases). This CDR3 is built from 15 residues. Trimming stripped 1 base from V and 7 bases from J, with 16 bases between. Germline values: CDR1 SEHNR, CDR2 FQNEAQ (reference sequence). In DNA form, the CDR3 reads TGTGCCAGCAGCTTAGGGAGAGGCGGGGGCGTTGAAGCTTTCTTT. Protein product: CASSLGRGGGVEAFF.

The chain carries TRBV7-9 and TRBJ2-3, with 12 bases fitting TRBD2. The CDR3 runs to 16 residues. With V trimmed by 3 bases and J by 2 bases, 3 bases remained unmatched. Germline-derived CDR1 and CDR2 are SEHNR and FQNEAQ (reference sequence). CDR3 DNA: TGTGCCAGCAGCTTGTCTAGCGGGGGGGACACAGATACGCAGTATTTT. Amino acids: CASSLSSGGDTDTQYF.

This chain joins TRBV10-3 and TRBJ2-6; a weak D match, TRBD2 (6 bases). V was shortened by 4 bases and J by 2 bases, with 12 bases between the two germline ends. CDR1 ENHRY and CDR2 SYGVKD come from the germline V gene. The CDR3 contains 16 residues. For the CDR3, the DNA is TGTGCCATCAGTGGAACAGGAGGGGCTGGGGCCAACGTCCTGACTTTC. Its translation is CAISGTGGAGANVLTF.

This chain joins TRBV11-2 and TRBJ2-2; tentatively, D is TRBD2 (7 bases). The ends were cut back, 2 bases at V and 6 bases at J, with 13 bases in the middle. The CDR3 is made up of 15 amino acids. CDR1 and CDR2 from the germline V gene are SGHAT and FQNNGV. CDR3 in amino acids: CASSLIGGLAGELFF. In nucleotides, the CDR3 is TGTGCCAGCAGCTTAATCGGGGGGCTCGCCGGGGAGCTGTTTTTT. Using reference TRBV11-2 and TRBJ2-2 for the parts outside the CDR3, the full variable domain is EAGVAQSPRYKIIEKRQSVAFWCNPISGHATLYWYQQILGQGPKLLIQFQNNGVVDDSQLPKDRFSAERLKGVDSTLKIQPAKLEDSAVYLCASSLIGGLAGELFFGEGSRLTVL.

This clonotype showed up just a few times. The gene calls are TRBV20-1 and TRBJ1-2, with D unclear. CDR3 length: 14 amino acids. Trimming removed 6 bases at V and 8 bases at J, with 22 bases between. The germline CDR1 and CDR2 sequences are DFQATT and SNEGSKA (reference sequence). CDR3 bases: TGCAGTGCCCTGGATTACGGGTCGCGTTTAGGCTACACCTTC. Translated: CSALDYGSRLGYTF.

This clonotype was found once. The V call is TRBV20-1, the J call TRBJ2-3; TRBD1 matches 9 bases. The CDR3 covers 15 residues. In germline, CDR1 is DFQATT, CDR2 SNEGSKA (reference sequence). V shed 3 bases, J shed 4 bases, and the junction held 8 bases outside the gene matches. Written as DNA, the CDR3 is TGCAGTGCTAGGGAACCGGGACAGGGACCAGATACGCAGTATTTT. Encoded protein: CSAREPGQGPDTQYF.

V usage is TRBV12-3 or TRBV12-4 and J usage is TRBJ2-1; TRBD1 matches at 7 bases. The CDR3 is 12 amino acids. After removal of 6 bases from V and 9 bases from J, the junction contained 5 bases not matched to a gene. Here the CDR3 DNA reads TGTGCCAGCAGACAGGGGTGGGGTGAGCAGTTCTTC. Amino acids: CASRQGWGEQFF.

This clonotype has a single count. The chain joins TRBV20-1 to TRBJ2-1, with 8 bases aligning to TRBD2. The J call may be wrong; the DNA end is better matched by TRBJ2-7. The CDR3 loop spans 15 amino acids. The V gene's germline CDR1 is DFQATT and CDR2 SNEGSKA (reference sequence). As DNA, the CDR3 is TGCAGTGCTAGAGAGCTTGGCGGGGGGTTCGATGAGCAGTACTTC. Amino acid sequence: CSARELGGGFDEQYF.